These T cell receptor beta chains were read from a single sample in a study of T cell repertoires in cytomegalovirus infection. These TCRs' antigens remain unknown. MiXCR, run by TCRdb on the reads, gives a single entry per CDR3 protein. Of about 900,000 distinct CDR3 sequences in the sample, approximately 33% were seen once. The sample in question was cultured CD8+ T cells from PBMCs, obtained from culture after CMV antigen stimulation. The source of these receptors is a human donor in good health (CMV status not recorded). Some clones in this sample may be carry-over from other donors' samples. The CDR3 runs from the conserved cysteine through the conserved F or W. A D gene is named only where the DNA matches it firmly. Size is omitted from some rows. Given values are once, few, many or a class for expanded clones.

cdr3_length j_call v_call clone_size d_call cdr3_nt cdr3_aa
14 TRBJ2-7 TRBV4-2 few TRBD2 TGTGCCAGCAGCCAAGATCGCGGGGGGGGCGAGCAGTACTTC CASSQDRGGGEQYF
15 TRBJ1-2 TRBV20-1 once TRBD1 TGCAGTGCTAGAACCGGGACAGGGTTTTTCTATGGCTACACCTTC CSARTGTGFFYGYTF
13 TRBJ1-4 TRBV7-2 many NA TGTGCCAGCAGACCAAGACCTGGTGAAAAACTGTTTTTT CASRPRPGEKLFF
15 TRBJ2-3 TRBV4-3 NA TRBD1 TGCGCCAGCAGCCAAGAGGACAGGGTCGCAGATACGCAGTATTTT CASSQEDRVADTQYF
16 TRBJ2-1 TRBV28 NA NA TGTGCCAGCAGTTTTCCGCCTTCGGGGCCATTCAATGAGCAGTTCTTC CASSFPPSGPFNEQFF
16 TRBJ2-3 TRBV7-4 many NA TGTGCCAGCAGCGGCAACTTCTGCCCTCGCACAGATACGCAGTATTTT CASSGNFCPRTDTQYF
14 TRBJ1-6 TRBV7-9 many NA TGTGCCAGCAGCTCCCCCGGGACCAATGAAGCCCTCCACTTT CASSSPGTNEALHF
14 TRBJ2-5 TRBV2 NA NA TGTGCCAGCAGTGACAGAGGGGCCCGGGAGACCCAGTACTTC CASSDRGARETQYF
16 TRBJ1-2 TRBV6-6 NA NA TGTGCCAGCAGCCACGACCGGGACGGGGAGAACTATGGCTACACCTTC CASSHDRDGENYGYTF
13 TRBJ1-1 TRBV5-6 few NA TGTGCCAGCAGCTTGGGGGGTCCGGGTGAAGCTTTCTTT CASSLGGPGEAFF
16 TRBJ2-3 TRBV6-5 few TRBD2 TGTGCCAGCAGGTCAGGACTAGCGGGTGACCTGGATACGCAGTATTTT CASRSGLAGDLDTQYF
14 TRBJ2-7 TRBV7-9 few NA TGTGCCAGCAGCTTAGATGGGGAACGCTACGAGCAGTACTTC CASSLDGERYEQYF
16 TRBJ1-1 TRBV6-8 NA NA TGTGCCAGCAGTGACCGGACAGACCCGTTGAACACTGAAGCTTTCTTT CASSDRTDPLNTEAFF
11 TRBJ1-2 TRBV7-9 NA NA TGTGCCAGCGTATCCGGCGGGGGCTACACCTTC CASVSGGGYTF
16 TRBJ2-2 TRBV5-4 few NA TGTGCCAGCAGCTTGCGGCAGCCCGCGAACACCGGGGAGCTGTTTTTT CASSLRQPANTGELFF